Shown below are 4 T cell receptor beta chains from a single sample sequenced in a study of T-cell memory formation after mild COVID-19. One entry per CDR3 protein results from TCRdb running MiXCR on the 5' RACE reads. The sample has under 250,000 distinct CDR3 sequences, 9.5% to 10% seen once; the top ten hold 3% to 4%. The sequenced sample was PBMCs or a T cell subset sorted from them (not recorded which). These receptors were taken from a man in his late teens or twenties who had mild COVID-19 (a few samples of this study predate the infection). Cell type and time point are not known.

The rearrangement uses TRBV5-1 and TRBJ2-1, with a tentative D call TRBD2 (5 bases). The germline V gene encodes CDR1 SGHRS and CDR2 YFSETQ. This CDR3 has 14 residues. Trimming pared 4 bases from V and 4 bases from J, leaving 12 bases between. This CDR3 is CASSASGSYNEQFF. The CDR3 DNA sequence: TGCGCCAGCAGCGCCTCGGGGTCTTACAATGAGCAGTTCTTC.

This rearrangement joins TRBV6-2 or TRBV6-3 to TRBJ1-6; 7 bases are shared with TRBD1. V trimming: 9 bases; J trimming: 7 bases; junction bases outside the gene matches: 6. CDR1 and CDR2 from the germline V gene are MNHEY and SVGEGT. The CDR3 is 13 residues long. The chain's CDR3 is CASSPGQNSPLHF. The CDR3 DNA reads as TGTGCCAGTTCGCCGGGACAGAATTCACCCCTCCACTTT.

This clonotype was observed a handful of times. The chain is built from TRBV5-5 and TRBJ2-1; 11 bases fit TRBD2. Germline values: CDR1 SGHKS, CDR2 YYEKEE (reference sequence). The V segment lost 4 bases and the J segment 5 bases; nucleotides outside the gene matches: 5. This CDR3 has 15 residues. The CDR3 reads CASSHSGGADNEQFF. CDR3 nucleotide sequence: TGTGCCAGCAGCCATAGCGGGGGGGCAGACAATGAGCAGTTCTTC.

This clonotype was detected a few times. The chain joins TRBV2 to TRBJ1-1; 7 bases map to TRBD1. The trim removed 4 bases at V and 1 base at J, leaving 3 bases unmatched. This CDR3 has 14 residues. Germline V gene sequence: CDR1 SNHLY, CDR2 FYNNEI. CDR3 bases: TGTGCCAGCAGTGTCGAGGGGGCGAACACTGAAGCTTTCTTT. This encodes CASSVEGANTEAFF.